The 15 T cell receptor beta chains in this list originate from one sample, sequenced in a study of T cell changes during pregnancy in multiple sclerosis. Sequencing was performed with immunoSEQ multiplex PCR; in TCRdb, only in-frame clones are kept and a portion is missing. The sample shows more than 45,000 clones, around 93% of them seen only once. This material consisted of CD8+ T cells from peripheral blood mononuclear cells, taken in the second trimester of pregnancy. Receptor source: a female donor with multiple sclerosis, enrolled in a pregnancy study.

This rearrangement joins TRBV5-1 to TRBJ2-7; D is unresolved. The CDR3 extends over 14 amino acids. Germline V gives CDR1 SGHRS, CDR2 YFSETQ. V was trimmed by 4 bases and J by 4 bases, leaving 15 bases between them. The chain's CDR3 is CASSHETTIYEQYF. CDR3 bases: TGCGCCAGCAGCCACGAGACAACGATTTACGAGCAGTACTTC.

V gene TRBV28 combines with J gene TRBJ2-7, with 12 bases lining up with TRBD2. The CDR3 loop spans 15 amino acids. From germline, CDR1 is MDHEN and CDR2 SYDVKM. The trim removed 5 bases at V and 3 bases at J, leaving 5 bases unmatched. Written as DNA, the CDR3 is TGTGCCAGCAGTGAACTAGCGGGAGGATTCTACGAGCAGTACTTC. Translation gives CASSELAGGFYEQYF.

This clone was recorded once. The V and J genes are TRBV5-4 and TRBJ2-7, with TRBD2 matching 7 bases. CDR3 size: 14 residues. Germline V gene data show CDR1 as SGHNT and CDR2 as YYREEE (reference sequence). J was trimmed by 2 bases and V by 3 bases; bases with no gene match: 5. DNA for the CDR3: TGTGCCAGCAGCTGGGCGGGAGTTACCTACGAGCAGTACTTC. This translates into CASSWAGVTYEQYF.

V and J are TRBV6-5 and TRBJ2-2, with a possible D match to TRBD1 (6 bases). The V end lost 0 bases, the J end lost 6 bases, and 8 bases lay between the germline ends. CDR3 length equals 14 residues. CDR1 is MNHEY and CDR2 is SVGAGI in the germline V gene. For the CDR3, the DNA is TGTGCCAGCAGTTACTCCAGGGGATCCGGGGAGCTGTTTTTT. Amino acids: CASSYSRGSGELFF.

The chain combines TRBV21-1 with TRBJ2-5; TRBD2, the table's D call, was not compared with the DNA. TRBV21-1 is assigned pseudogene status. This CDR3 is 14 amino acids long. CDR3 bases: TGTGCCAGCAGCACAACTAGCGGGTGGGAGACCCAGTACTTC. Translation gives CASSTTSGWETQYF.

The chain has TRBV9 and TRBJ2-7, with 12 bases lining up with TRBD2. V shed 1 base, J shed 2 bases, and the junction held 7 bases outside the gene matches. Per the germline V gene, CDR1 is SGDLS and CDR2 is YYNGEE. The CDR3 runs to 17 residues. The CDR3 coding sequence is TGTGCCAGCAGCGTAAACCCGGGACTAGCGGGTACCTACGAGCAGTACTTC. As protein: CASSVNPGLAGTYEQYF.

The chain combines TRBV27 with TRBJ2-1, with 11 bases lining up with TRBD2. Trimming cost V 5 bases and J 1 base; bases outside gene matches: 4. In germline, CDR1 is MNHEY, CDR2 SMNVEV (reference sequence). The CDR3 has 16 residues. The CDR3 DNA is TGTGCCAGCAGTCTCCTAGCGGGAGGTTCCTACAATGAGCAGTTCTTC. Amino acids: CASSLLAGGSYNEQFF.

This sequence joins TRBV11-2 and TRBJ2-1; D is ambiguous. The CDR3 extends over 15 amino acids. Germline V lookup: CDR1 SGHAT, CDR2 FQNNGV. V was trimmed by 0 bases and J by 7 bases, leaving 13 bases between them. As DNA, the CDR3 is TGTGCCAGCAGCTTAGAGGGCGTGTGGTTAAATGAGCAGTTCTTC. This encodes CASSLEGVWLNEQFF.

This clone occurred once. The chain recombines TRBV7-2 with TRBJ2-1; possibly TRBD2 for D (6 bases). CDR1 is SGHTA, CDR2 FQGNSA, per germline. The V end was cut by 4 bases, the J end by 9 bases, with 7 bases between. The CDR3 loop spans 11 amino acids. This CDR3 reads CASSWEVEQFF. In DNA form, the CDR3 reads TGTGCCAGCAGCTGGGAGGTTGAGCAGTTCTTC.

J is TRBJ2-7 and V is TRBV4-2; maybe TRBD2 (7 bases). V lost 3 bases, J lost 0 bases, and 18 bases lay in between. Germline V lookup: CDR1 LGHNA, CDR2 YNFKEQ. This CDR3 is built from 17 residues. The CDR3 here is CASSHEGGRGLSYEQYF. The CDR3 bases are TGTGCCAGCAGCCATGAGGGGGGGCGGGGCCTCTCCTACGAGCAGTACTTC.

The V call is TRBV10-3, the J call TRBJ2-4, with D unclear. The CDR3 is made up of 13 amino acids. V lost 3 bases and J lost 4, with 7 bases in between. Germline V gives CDR1 ENHRY, CDR2 SYGVKD. The CDR3 sequence: CAISDGSKNIQYF. Here the CDR3 DNA reads TGTGCCATCAGTGACGGGTCGAAAAACATTCAGTACTTC.

This chain uses TRBV7-9 with TRBJ1-5, with D unresolved. V shed 5 bases and J shed 3 bases, with 14 bases lying between them. The CDR3 extends over 15 amino acids. From germline, CDR1 is SEHNR and CDR2 FQNEAQ (reference sequence). The DNA of the CDR3 is TGTGCCAGCAGCGATCCCGGGGAGACCAATCAGCCCCAGCATTTT. Protein product: CASSDPGETNQPQHF. Complete variable domain (other parts from reference TRBV7-9 and TRBJ1-5): DTGVSQNPRHKITKRGQNVTFRCDPISEHNRLYWYRQTLGQGPEFLTYFQNEAQLEKSRLLSDRFSAERPKGSFSTLEIQRTEQGDSAMYLCASSDPGETNQPQHFGDGTRLSIL.

The chain uses TRBV5-4 and TRBJ1-2, with TRBD1 matching over 7 bases. The CDR3 runs to 15 residues. Germline assignment: CDR1 SGHNT and CDR2 YYREEE (reference sequence). The junction had 6 bases not matched to a gene; V was cut back by 4 bases and J by 0 bases. CDR3 loop: CASSPKGAPNYGYTF. CDR3 sequence (DNA): TGTGCCAGCAGCCCAAAGGGGGCACCTAACTATGGCTACACCTTC.

V is TRBV18 and J is TRBJ1-2; 8 bases agree with TRBD1. The trim removed 0 bases at V and 7 bases at J, leaving 7 bases unmatched. The CDR3 runs to 15 residues. CDR1 and CDR2 from the germline V gene are KGHSH and LQKENI. The DNA of the CDR3 is TGTGCCAGCTCACCACCAGACAGGGGCAGTCTTGGCTACACCTTC. Amino acid sequence: CASSPPDRGSLGYTF.

As DNA, the CDR3 is TGTGCCAGCAGCCACGGACTAGCGGGTTTGGTGCCCGGGGAGCTGTTTTTT. Protein sequence: CASSHGLAGLVPGELFF. The chain links TRBV4-2 to TRBJ2-2, with 11 bases that match TRBD2. Germline loops: CDR1 LGHNA, CDR2 YNFKEQ. The CDR3 is 17 residues long. Trimming took 3 bases from V and 6 from J; bases not matched to a gene: 9.